Detailed here is one T cell receptor (beta chain). Its antigen is undetermined. These data originate in a study of memory CD4+ T cells and cytomegalovirus serostatus. Findings of the study overall: A US-trained random forest predicted CMV serostatus with median AUC roughly 0.9. About 40% of the roughly 150 known CMV-associated TCRbeta sequences appeared in CD4+ memory.

Under the authors' procedure: After removing out-of-frame reads, 2,204,828 distinct TCRbeta sequences remained. The table came from immunoSEQ multiplex PCR; TCRdb's copy has only in-frame clones and leaves some out. V and J calls and clone size are copied from that table; D and trimming were computed from the DNA. Of more than 50,000 clones in the sample, about 78% were seen once. Single viable CD3+CD4+CD8-CD45RO+ cells were sorted as the memory CD4+ T cells. Serostatus was set by detecting CMV pp150, pp28, p38, p52 IgG. Germline loops: CDR1 MNHEY, CDR2 SMNVEV (reference sequence). Losses at the gene ends were 4 bases for V and 7 bases for J; bases not matched to a gene: 18. The CDR3 extends over 17 amino acids.

The chain couples TRBV27 to TRBJ1-2; the match to TRBD1 covers 7 bases. Sequencing was carried out using memory CD4+ T cells from blood. The TCR was taken from an adult in good health and CMV-seronegative. The CDR3 loop reads CASSSPGQAAALGGYTF. The CDR3 DNA reads as TGTGCCAGCAGTTCCCCCGGACAGGCGGCGGCTTTGGGTGGCTACACCTTC.